The sequence of this TCR beta chain was determined in a study of blood T cell repertoires in COVID-19. The wider study: The samples span acute and convalescent COVID-19 from the United States, Italy and Spain. T cells, B-cell-depleted T cells, or PBMCs supplied cDNA or gDNA.

The CDR3 totals 15 residues. Germline CDR1 SGHAT, CDR2 FQNNGV. V lost 1 base, J lost 4 bases, and 13 bases lay in between. Data came from immunoSEQ multiplex PCR; TCRdb stores just in-frame clones and leaves some out. The sample comprises about 30,000 clones, nearly 90% of which are singletons, and roughly 9.9% rests with the top ten. The chain carries TRBV11-2 and TRBJ1-1; D is ambiguous. This TCR came from a human donor in a cohort sampled during active COVID-19. Sequencing used peripheral blood. The CDR3 spells CASSLGPGFITEAFF. The CDR3 DNA reads as TGTGCCAGCAGCTTAGGGCCGGGTTTCATCACTGAAGCTTTCTTT.